The 6 T cell receptor beta chains reported below all come from one sample, sequenced in a study of human CD8 memory T cell subsets. UMI-labeled 5' RACE produced the TCR beta libraries. TCRdb reprocessed the 5' RACE reads and keeps a single row for each CDR3 protein, giving no DNA. This sample's table has about 10,000 distinct CDR3 sequences. What was sequenced was CD8+ stem-like memory T cells (TSCM and TCM) sorted from PBMCs. Subset specified: stem-like memory CD8 T cells (TSTEM), CCR7+ PD-1- TIGIT-. Receptor source: a human donor in good health.

This clonotype is labeled medium-sized based on frequency. CDR3: CAWSPRAFSYEQYF. The rearrangement uses TRBV30 and TRBJ2-7. Germline V gene data show CDR1 as GTSNPN and CDR2 as SVGIG (reference sequence). The CDR3 length is 14 residues.

This rearrangement joins TRBV7-8 to TRBJ1-2; the D call of TRBD1 rests on TCRdb alone, since no DNA is present to check it. Germline loops: CDR1 SGHVS, CDR2 FQNEAQ. The CDR3 spans 15 residues. The CDR3 spells CASRQDSPTNYGYTF.

Its frequency marks this clonotype as medium-sized. The CDR3 sequence is CASGLVLLELAEPNTGELFF. The V call is TRBV12-5, the J call TRBJ2-2; TCRdb's D call, TRBD2, is unchecked because there is no DNA. The CDR3 length is 20 residues. The germline CDR1 and CDR2 sequences are LGHNT and FRNRAP.

The J gene is TRBJ2-5, the V gene TRBV4-1; the D call from TCRdb, TRBD1, cannot be confirmed without DNA. There are 14 residues in the CDR3. Germline values: CDR1 MGHRA, CDR2 YSYEKL. The CDR3 sequence is CASSLQGRGETQYF.

This clonotype registers medium-sized (0.01 to 0.1%) by frequency. The chain links TRBV7-9 to TRBJ1-1. This CDR3 spans 13 amino acids. The germline V gene has CDR1 SEHNR and CDR2 FQNEAQ (reference sequence). CDR3 residues: CASTKSLNTEAFF.

The chain employs TRBV7-3 and TRBJ2-3; the TRBD2 assignment by TCRdb is unverifiable without DNA. The germline CDR1 and CDR2 sequences are SGHTA and FQGTGA. This CDR3 has 15 residues. This CDR3 is CASSLTPSVTDTQYF.